In its sample, the clone carrying this TCR beta chain was seen a few times. No antigen is known for it. The CDR3 consists of 15 residues. The V gene's germline CDR1 is MNHEY and CDR2 SVGAGI. The ends were cut back, 2 bases at V and 7 bases at J, with 12 bases in the middle. This entry comes from a study of regulatory T cells in long-lasting Graves disease. Study details: The definition of persistent Graves' disease was over 5 years of antithyroid drugs with positive TSH receptor antibodies. Findings and caveats of the study: Persistent Graves' patients showed less TCR diversity than newly diagnosed patients showed. Persistent disease was characterized by preferential usage of TRBV28, TRBJ1-2 and TRBJ2-5. Having only a small sample size may have limited accuracy.

Time point specified: persistent/refractory GD, antithyroid drugs over 5 years with positive TRAb. Researchers made the TCR library from RNA that was extracted from PBMCs. To make TCR beta libraries, researchers used iRepertoire HTBI primers and Arm-PCR of CDR3 regions. One entry per CDR3 protein results from TCRdb running MiXCR on the multiplex PCR reads. The sample lists 700,000 or so distinct CDR3 sequences; around 30% were seen once. The sequence came from a female donor with Graves disease. J is TRBJ1-6 and V is TRBV6-5, with D unclear. The material sequenced was peripheral blood mononuclear cells (PBMCs), taken when the disease was refractory, from a patient treated with antithyroid drugs. The CDR3 nucleotides read TGTGCCAGCAGTTACCGAGACCTGGGGAATTCACCCCTCCACTTT. This encodes CASSYRDLGNSPLHF.